This is a list of T cell receptor beta chains from one sample in a study of T cells after yellow fever vaccination. TCRdb reprocessed the 5' RACE reads via MiXCR and lists one record per CDR3 protein. The top ten hold roughly a sixth of the sample, which has under 550,000 distinct CDR3 sequences, around a fifth seen once. Sequencing was performed on PBMCs, taken roughly 23 days after the first yellow fever vaccination. The receptors were gathered from a man between 18 and 29 years old who received the YFV17D yellow fever vaccine. The CDR3 runs from the conserved cysteine through the conserved F or W. D genes are given only for firm matches. Size values are once, few and many counts, or a class for expanded clones, and some rows have none.

TGCGCCAGCAGCCCCCCGGGGTCCGATGAGCAGTTCTTC CASSPPGSDEQFF NA TRBJ2-1 NA TRBV4-1 13
TGTGCCAGCAGCCCCGGGGCTAGCGGGGGTGAAGAGACCCAGTACTTC CASSPGASGGEETQYF few TRBJ2-5 TRBD2 TRBV7-2 16
TGCAGTGCCAGCTCCGGACTAGCGGGGGGCAGCACAGATACGCAGTATTTT CSASSGLAGGSTDTQYF NA TRBJ2-3 TRBD2 TRBV20-1 17
TGTGCCACCAGCAGAGCAAGGGAACCGGATGGCTACACCTTC CATSRAREPDGYTF NA TRBJ1-2 NA TRBV15 14
TGCGCCAGCAGTCACCTTAGCGGGGGGACCTCCTACGAGCAGTACTTC CASSHLSGGTSYEQYF few TRBJ2-7 TRBD2 TRBV4-3 16
TGTGCCAGCAGTTACTCGCTGGGATTAGCCAAAAACATTCAGTACTTC CASSYSLGLAKNIQYF NA TRBJ2-4 NA TRBV6-5 16
TGTGCCAGCACCCGGGGGGCCGGATACACAGATACGCAGTATTTT CASTRGAGYTDTQYF NA TRBJ2-3 NA TRBV6-5 15
TGTGCCAGCAGCCTGGTCCGAGACGAGCAGTACTTC CASSLVRDEQYF many TRBJ2-7 NA TRBV5-6 12
TGTGCCAGCAGCCAAGGTCAGGTACACACTGAAGCTTTCTTT CASSQGQVHTEAFF many TRBJ1-1 NA TRBV3-1 14
TGTGCCAGCAGTGTGACAGGGCAGACCCAGTACTTC CASSVTGQTQYF many TRBJ2-5 TRBD1 TRBV27 12
TGTGCCAGCAGCCAAAGCCAGGTCCCTGGAAACACCATATATTTT CASSQSQVPGNTIYF once TRBJ1-3 NA TRBV6-1 15
TGTGCCAGCAGCCAACCCCCGGAGGGAAACACTGAAGCTTTCTTT CASSQPPEGNTEAFF NA TRBJ1-1 NA TRBV3-1 15
TGTGCCAGCAGCCCGTCAGGGGGAGCCTCTGGAAACACCATATATTTT CASSPSGGASGNTIYF few TRBJ1-3 TRBD1 TRBV5-4 16
TGCGCCAGCACGTTCAGGGGGCACTCTGGGTCCAACGTCCTGACTTTC CASTFRGHSGSNVLTF NA TRBJ2-6 TRBD1 TRBV5-1 16
TGCGCCAGCAGCCAGACCCCGCAGGGTACCTACAATGAGCAGTTCTTC CASSQTPQGTYNEQFF many TRBJ2-1 NA TRBV4-3 16
TGTGCCAGCAGTTATTTTGACCGGGAAAAAGCTTTCTTT CASSYFDREKAFF few TRBJ1-1 NA TRBV6-2/TRBV6-3 13
TGTGCCAGCAGCCAAGAAGGGACAGGGCTCGAGCAGTACTTC CASSQEGTGLEQYF NA TRBJ2-7 TRBD1 TRBV4-2 14
TGCGCCAGCAGCTTGGCAGGGACGAACACTGAAGCTTTCTTT CASSLAGTNTEAFF many TRBJ1-1 NA TRBV5-1 14
TGTGCCAGCAGCTCCAGATGGGGGCGGAACACTGAAGCTTTCTTT CASSSRWGRNTEAFF NA TRBJ1-1 NA TRBV7-2 15
TGCAGTGCTAGAGGTAGTGCCTATTCTAGCACAGATACGCAGTATTTT CSARGSAYSSTDTQYF NA TRBJ2-3 NA TRBV20-1 16
TGTGCCAGCAGCCTGGGCACCTATAATTCACCCCTCCACTTT CASSLGTYNSPLHF NA TRBJ1-6 NA TRBV3-1 14
TGTGCCAGCAGTTTGGGGGGGGGGAGGAGGAATGAGCAGTTCTTC CASSLGGGRRNEQFF few TRBJ2-1 TRBD2 TRBV12-3/TRBV12-4 15
TGTGCCAGCAGCCTACAACCGGGTTGGACCTACAATGAGCAGTTCTTC CASSLQPGWTYNEQFF few TRBJ2-1 NA TRBV11-2 16
TGTGCCAGTTACCACGCAGGGACAGACACAGATACGCAGTATTTT CASYHAGTDTDTQYF few TRBJ2-3 TRBD1 TRBV19 15
TGTGCCAGCAGTTATGTACGGGGGGAGCAGTACTTC CASSYVRGEQYF NA TRBJ2-7 NA TRBV6-5 12
TGTGCCAGCAGAGCGCAGGGACAGGGGGGCTACGAGCAGTACTTC CASRAQGQGGYEQYF NA TRBJ2-7 TRBD1 TRBV6-5 15
TGTGCCACCACGTATTGGGGGGGCACAGATACGCAGTATTTT CATTYWGGTDTQYF few TRBJ2-3 NA TRBV15 14
TGTGCCAGCAGCTTAGCCGCTACTAGCGGGGGTTACAATGAGCAGTTCTTC CASSLAATSGGYNEQFF few TRBJ2-1 TRBD2 TRBV7-2 17
TGTGCCAGCACTACGTCCACAGGCCAGGCGTACAATGAGCAGTTCTTC CASTTSTGQAYNEQFF NA TRBJ2-1 NA TRBV12-3/TRBV12-4 16
TGTGCCAGCAGCTTCGGGCAGGAAAGCAATGAGCAGTTCTTC CASSFGQESNEQFF NA TRBJ2-1 NA TRBV7-9 14